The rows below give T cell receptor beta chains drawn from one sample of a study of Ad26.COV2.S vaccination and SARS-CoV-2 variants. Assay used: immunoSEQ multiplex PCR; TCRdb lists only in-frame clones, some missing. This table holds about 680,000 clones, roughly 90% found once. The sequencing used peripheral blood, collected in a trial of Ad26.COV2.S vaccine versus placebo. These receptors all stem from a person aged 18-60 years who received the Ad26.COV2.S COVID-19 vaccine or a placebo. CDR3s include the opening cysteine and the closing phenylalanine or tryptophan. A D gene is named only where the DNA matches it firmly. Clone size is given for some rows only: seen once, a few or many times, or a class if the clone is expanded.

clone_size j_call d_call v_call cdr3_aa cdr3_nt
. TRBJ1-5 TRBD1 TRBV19 CASSIGGTGYRPQHF TGTGCCAGTAGTATAGGGGGGACAGGATATCGGCCCCAGCATTTT
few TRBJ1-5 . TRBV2 CASSREINQPQHF TGTGCCAGCAGCCGGGAAATAAATCAGCCCCAGCATTTT
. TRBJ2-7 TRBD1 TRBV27 CASSSTGTGAYEQYF TGTGCCAGCAGTTCTACCGGGACAGGTGCCTACGAGCAGTACTTC
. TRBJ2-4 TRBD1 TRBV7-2 CASSSQGTGGLNIQYF TGTGCCAGCAGCTCTCAGGGGACAGGGGGGTTAAACATTCAGTACTTC
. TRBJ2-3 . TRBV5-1 CASSQERDTQYF TGCGCCAGCAGCCAAGAAAGAGATACGCAGTATTTT
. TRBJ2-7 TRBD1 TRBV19 CASSIRVRTGSNEQYF TGTGCCAGTAGTATCAGGGTAAGGACAGGGTCCAACGAGCAGTACTTC
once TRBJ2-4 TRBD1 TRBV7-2 CASSLVGQGSVIQYF TGTGCCAGCAGCTTAGTGGGACAGGGGTCAGTTATTCAGTACTTC
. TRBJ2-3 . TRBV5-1 CASSLAGVAGVSTDTQYF TGCGCCAGCAGCTTGGCCGGGGTGGCAGGAGTAAGCACAGATACGCAGTATTTT
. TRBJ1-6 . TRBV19 CASSRGPISYNSPLHF TGTGCCAGTAGTAGAGGGCCAATCTCCTATAATTCACCCCTCCACTTT
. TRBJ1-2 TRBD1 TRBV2 CASSADRGLAGYTF TGTGCCAGCAGTGCAGACAGGGGGCTGGCTGGCTACACCTTC
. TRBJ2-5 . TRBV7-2 CASSLGPAGNQETQYF TGTGCCAGCAGCTTAGGGCCGGCGGGTAACCAAGAGACCCAGTACTTC
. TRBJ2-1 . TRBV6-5 CASSTGGWFNEQFF TGTGCCAGCAGTACCGGAGGGTGGTTCAATGAGCAGTTCTTC
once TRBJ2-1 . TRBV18 CASSPSLDRTNYIIDEQFF TGTGCCAGCTCACCATCTCTGGACAGAACCAACTACATTATCGATGAGCAGTTCTTC
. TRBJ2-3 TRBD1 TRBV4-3 CASSQDKRDRGPTDTQYF TGCGCCAGCAGCCAAGATAAACGAGACAGGGGGCCGACAGATACGCAGTATTTT
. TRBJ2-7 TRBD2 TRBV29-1 CSVEGREGNEQYF TGCAGCGTTGAAGGCAGGGAGGGCAACGAGCAGTACTTC
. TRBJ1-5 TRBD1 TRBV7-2 CASSLAGTVNQPQHF TGTGCCAGCAGCTTAGCGGGGACAGTCAATCAGCCCCAGCATTTT
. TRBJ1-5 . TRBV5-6 CASSWRGQPQHF TGTGCCAGCAGTTGGAGGGGTCAGCCCCAGCATTTT
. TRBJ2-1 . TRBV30 CAWSAGGHNEQFF TGTGCCTGGAGCGCAGGGGGGCACAATGAGCAGTTCTTC
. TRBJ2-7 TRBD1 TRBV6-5 CASRSGTGRVYEQYF TGTGCCAGCAGGTCAGGGACAGGGAGAGTATACGAGCAGTACTTC
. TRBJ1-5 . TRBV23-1 CASSHSNQPQHF TGCGCCAGCAGTCACAGCAATCAGCCCCAGCATTTT
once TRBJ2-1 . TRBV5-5 CASSLGESGRVQFF TGTGCCAGCAGCTTGGGAGAATCAGGTCGGGTGCAGTTCTTC
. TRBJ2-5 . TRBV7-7 CASSFGTTQETQYF TGTGCTAGCAGCTTCGGGACCACTCAAGAGACCCAGTACTTC
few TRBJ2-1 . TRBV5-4 CASSPGWSDEQFF TGTGCCAGCAGTCCTGGGTGGTCGGATGAGCAGTTCTTC
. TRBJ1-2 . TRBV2 CASSEGGSGGYTF TGTGCCAGCAGTGAAGGGGGGAGCGGAGGCTACACCTTC